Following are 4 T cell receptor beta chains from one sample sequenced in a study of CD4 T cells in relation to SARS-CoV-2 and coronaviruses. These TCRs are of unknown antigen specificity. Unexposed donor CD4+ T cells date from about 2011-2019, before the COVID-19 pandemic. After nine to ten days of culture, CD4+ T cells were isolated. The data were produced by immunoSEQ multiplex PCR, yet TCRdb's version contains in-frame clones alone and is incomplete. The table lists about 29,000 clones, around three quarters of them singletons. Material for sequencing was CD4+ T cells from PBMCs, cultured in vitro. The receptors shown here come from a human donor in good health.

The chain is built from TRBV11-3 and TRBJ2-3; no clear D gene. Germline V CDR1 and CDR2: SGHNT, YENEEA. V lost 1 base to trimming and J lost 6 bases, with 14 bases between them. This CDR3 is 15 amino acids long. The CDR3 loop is CASSLGDKDSDTQYF. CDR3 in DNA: TGTGCCAGCAGCTTAGGAGACAAGGATTCGGATACGCAGTATTTT.

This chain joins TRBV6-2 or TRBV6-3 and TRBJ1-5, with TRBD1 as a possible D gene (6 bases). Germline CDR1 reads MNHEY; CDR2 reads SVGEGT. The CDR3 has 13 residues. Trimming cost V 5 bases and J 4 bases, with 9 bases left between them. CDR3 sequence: CASSITGNQPQHF. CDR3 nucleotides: TGTGCCAGCAGTATCACAGGGAATCAGCCCCAGCATTTT.

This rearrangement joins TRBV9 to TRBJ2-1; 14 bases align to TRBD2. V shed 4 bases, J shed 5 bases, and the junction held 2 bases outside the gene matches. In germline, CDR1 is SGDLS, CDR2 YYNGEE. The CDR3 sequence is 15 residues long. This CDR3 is CASSSTSGGDNEQFF. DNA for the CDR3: TGTGCCAGCAGCTCGACTAGCGGGGGGGACAATGAGCAGTTCTTC.

Here the CDR3 reads CASSRRLADYNEQFF. In DNA form, the CDR3 reads TGTGCCAGCAGCCGGCGACTAGCAGACTACAATGAGCAGTTCTTC. The genes are TRBV6-2 or TRBV6-3 and TRBJ2-1, with 7 bases fitting TRBD2. Germline trimming cut 6 bases from V and 3 bases from J; bases unmatched to any gene: 8. The CDR3 spans 15 residues. In germline, CDR1 is MNHEY, CDR2 SVGEGT.